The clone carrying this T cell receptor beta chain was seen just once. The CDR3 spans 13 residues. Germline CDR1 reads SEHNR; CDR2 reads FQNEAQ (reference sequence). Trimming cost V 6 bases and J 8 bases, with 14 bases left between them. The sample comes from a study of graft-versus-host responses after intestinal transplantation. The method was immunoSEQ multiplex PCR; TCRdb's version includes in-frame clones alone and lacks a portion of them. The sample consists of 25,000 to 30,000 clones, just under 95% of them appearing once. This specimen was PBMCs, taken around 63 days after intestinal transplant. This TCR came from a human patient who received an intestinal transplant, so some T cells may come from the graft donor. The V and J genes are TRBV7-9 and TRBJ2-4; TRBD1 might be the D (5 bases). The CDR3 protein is CASRDSTADIQYF. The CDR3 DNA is TGTGCCAGCAGAGACAGCACGGCGGACATTCAGTACTTC.